The 31 T cell receptor beta chains given below trace back to one sample, sequenced in a study of blood T cell repertoires in COVID-19. The table came from immunoSEQ multiplex PCR; TCRdb's copy has only in-frame clones and leaves some out. The data show 75,000 to 80,000 clones, 88% seen once. Input material: peripheral blood. These receptors all stem from a human donor in a cohort sampled during active COVID-19.

V gene TRBV10-3 combines with J gene TRBJ1-2; D may be TRBD1 (6 bases). The germline gives CDR1 ENHRY, CDR2 SYGVKD. The V gene lost 7 bases and the J gene lost 4 bases, with 16 bases spanning the gap. The CDR3 consists of 14 residues. The DNA for the CDR3 is TGTGCCATCACAGACAAACAGGGCTCCTATGGCTACACCTTC. Its protein is CAITDKQGSYGYTF.

The chain has TRBV2 and TRBJ2-3; 9 bases agree with TRBD2. Per the germline V gene, CDR1 is SNHLY and CDR2 is FYNNEI. This CDR3 region has 16 residues. Trimming at V came to 6 bases and at J to 6 bases, leaving 13 bases not matched to a gene. CDR3 sequence reads: CASSEMPLLAGDTQYF. The CDR3 DNA is TGTGCCAGCAGCGAAATGCCCCTACTAGCGGGTGATACGCAGTATTTT.

The chain links TRBV9 to TRBJ2-5; D is uncertain. Trimming pared 0 bases from V and 2 bases from J, leaving 5 bases between. Germline CDR1 reads SGDLS; CDR2 reads YYNGEE. The CDR3 has 13 residues. CDR3 residues: CASSVAPQETQYF. The CDR3, as DNA: TGTGCCAGCAGCGTAGCCCCGCAAGAGACCCAGTACTTC.

The CDR3 DNA reads TGTGCCAGCACTGCAGGGGAACCCAATTCAAACTATGGCTACACCTTC. It translates to CASTAGEPNSNYGYTF. The J gene is TRBJ1-2, the V gene TRBV5-4; a possible D gene is TRBD1 (6 bases). The V end lost 6 bases, the J end lost 2 bases, and 20 bases lay between the germline ends. The V gene's germline CDR1 is SGHNT and CDR2 YYREEE (reference sequence). The CDR3 is made up of 16 amino acids. Filled out from reference TRBV5-4 and TRBJ1-2, the complete variable domain reads ETGVTQSPTHLIKTRGQQVTLRCSSQSGHNTVSWYQQALGQGPQFIFQYYREEENGRGNFPPRFSGLQFPNYSSELNVNALELDDSALYLCASTAGEPNSNYGYTFGSGTRLTVV.

The rearrangement links TRBV6-4 to TRBJ2-3; D might be TRBD2 (6 bases). The CDR3 sequence is 13 residues long. Trimming removed 4 bases from V and 3 bases from J, with 8 bases in between. CDR1 is MRHNA, CDR2 SNTAGT, per germline. Written as DNA, the CDR3 is TGTGCCAGCAGTGGTGCGGGGACAGATACGCAGTATTTT. Protein product: CASSGAGTDTQYF.

This clone was picked up one time. V is TRBV18 and J is TRBJ2-7, with 12 bases matching TRBD2. The CDR3 spans 15 residues. With 1 base clipped from V and 6 bases from J, the junction kept 4 bases outside the gene matches. CDR1 and CDR2 (germline): KGHSH, LQKENI. CDR3 nucleotide sequence: TGTGCCAGCTCACCACTCCTAGCGGGAGGGAGCGAGCAGTACTTC. Its protein product is CASSPLLAGGSEQYF. The entire variable domain, with the rest obtained from reference TRBV18 and TRBJ2-7, is as follows: NAGVMQNPRHLVRRRGQEARLRCSPMKGHSHVYWYRQLPEEGLKFMVYLQKENIIDESGMPKERFSAEFPKEGPSILRIQQVVRGDSAAYFCASSPLLAGGSEQYFGPGTRLTVT.

This chain links TRBV28 with TRBJ2-5; 8 bases agree with TRBD1. Germline CDR1 is MDHEN and CDR2 is SYDVKM. Trimming removed 4 bases from V and 3 bases from J; junction bases left unmatched: 7. The CDR3 runs to 15 residues. As DNA, the CDR3 is TGTGCCAGCAGTTCGGCCGGGACAGGAGAAGAGACCCAGTACTTC. It encodes CASSSAGTGEETQYF.

The V and J genes are TRBV6-5 and TRBJ1-1; D is undetermined. V was trimmed by 4 bases and J by 8 bases, leaving 17 bases between them. Germline-derived CDR1 and CDR2 are MNHEY and SVGAGI. The CDR3 runs to 14 residues. The chain's CDR3 is CASSFRHTLWEAFF. The CDR3 region has the DNA TGTGCCAGCAGTTTTCGACATACCTTATGGGAAGCTTTCTTT.

This clone was counted once. In DNA, the CDR3 is TGTGCCAGCAGTGACGACAGGGGAGGTGAGCAGTTCTTC. Its translation: CASSDDRGGEQFF. The J gene is TRBJ2-1, the V gene TRBV25-1, with TRBD1 matching over 8 bases. CDR3 size: 13 residues. Germline CDR1 is MGHDK and CDR2 is SYGVNS. V shed 3 bases, J shed 9 bases, and the junction held 4 bases outside the gene matches. Combining the CDR3 with reference TRBV25-1 and TRBJ2-1 gives the whole variable domain EADIYQTPRYLVIGTGKKITLECSQTMGHDKMYWYQQDPGMELHLIHYSYGVNSTEKGDLSSESTVSRIRTEHFPLTLESARPSHTSQYLCASSDDRGGEQFFGPGTRLTVL.

The rearrangement joins TRBV4-2 to TRBJ2-3; D is uncertain. Trimming shortened V by 4 bases and J by 0 bases, and 20 bases separated the two germline ends. Germline assignment: CDR1 LGHNA and CDR2 YNFKEQ. The length of the CDR3 is 18 residues. CDR3 loop: CASSLRLFERSSTDTQYF. The CDR3 DNA is TGTGCCAGCAGCCTAAGACTCTTTGAGCGTTCTAGCACAGATACGCAGTATTTT.

The chain combines TRBV7-3 with TRBJ2-1; D may be TRBD2 (6 bases). The CDR3 spans 16 residues. The germline V gene has CDR1 SGHTA and CDR2 FQGTGA. Trimming cost V 1 base and J 2 bases, with 12 bases left between them. As DNA, the CDR3 is TGTGCCAGCAGCTTAAATGGAGGGGCGACCTACAATGAGCAGTTCTTC. This gives the protein CASSLNGGATYNEQFF.

The CDR3 DNA sequence: TGTGCCAGCAGCCCACTGAGTAACCCGAACACCGGGGAGCTGTTTTTT. It specifies CASSPLSNPNTGELFF. The J gene is TRBJ2-2, the V gene TRBV3-1 (or the pseudogene TRBV3-2); no clear D gene. CDR3 length: 16 residues. V lost 4 bases and J lost 0, with 12 bases in between. Germline CDR1 and CDR2: LGHDT and YNNKEL (reference sequence).

The chain links TRBV2 to TRBJ2-5, with TRBD2 matching over 10 bases. Unmatched junction bases numbered 6, after V lost 3 bases and J lost 5 bases. CDR1 and CDR2 (germline): SNHLY, FYNNEI. The CDR3 is made up of 15 amino acids. DNA for the CDR3: TGTGCCAGCAGTGAGTCTAGCGGGAGAAGGGAGACCCAGTACTTC. Protein product: CASSESSGRRETQYF.

This sequence joins TRBV14 and TRBJ2-5, with D perhaps TRBD2 (5 bases). CDR3 length: 14 residues. V was trimmed by 7 bases and J by 5 bases, leaving 17 bases between them. Per germline, CDR1 SGHDN and CDR2 FVKESK. CDR3 DNA sequence: TGTGCCAGCAACGGACTCCCTCTGTTGGAGACCCAGTACTTC. This translates into CASNGLPLLETQYF.

The chain has TRBV19 and TRBJ2-1; D unclear. The CDR3 contains 15 residues. V lost 3 bases and J lost 5, with 14 bases in between. From germline, CDR1 is LNHDA and CDR2 SQIVND (reference sequence). In nucleotides, the CDR3 is TGTGCCAGTAGTATCATAACAGCCACCAACAATGAGCAGTTCTTC. Translated: CASSIITATNNEQFF.

This clone has a single count. This chain connects TRBV2 to TRBJ2-2, with 9 bases lining up with TRBD1. CDR1 and CDR2 (germline): SNHLY, FYNNEI. The CDR3 has 14 residues. Trimming at V came to 10 bases and at J to 4 bases, leaving 7 bases not matched to a gene. CDR3 loop: CANRQGVSTGELFF. Written as DNA, the CDR3 is TGTGCCAACCGACAGGGGGTGAGCACCGGGGAGCTGTTTTTT.

This clone appeared once. V usage is TRBV19 and J usage is TRBJ1-2; D gene unclear. The CDR3 is 15 residues long. V gave up 7 bases and J gave up 6 bases, with 21 bases separating them. Germline V gives CDR1 LNHDA, CDR2 SQIVND (reference sequence). For the CDR3, the DNA is TGTGCCAGTACCCCGATCGACACGAGAATTCATGGCTACACCTTC. Residues: CASTPIDTRIHGYTF.

This clone came up once. This chain connects TRBV19 to TRBJ1-1, with D possibly matching TRBD1 (5 bases). CDR1 LNHDA and CDR2 SQIVND come from the germline V gene (reference sequence). CDR3 length equals 15 residues. Trimming took off 6 bases at V and 0 bases at J, with 14 bases between the two ends. CDR3 sequence reads: CASSPQGKLNTEAFF. CDR3 nucleotide sequence: TGTGCCAGTAGCCCTCAGGGTAAGTTGAACACTGAAGCTTTCTTT.

The chain combines TRBV11-3 with TRBJ2-6; weak D call: TRBD1 (6 bases). Trimming shortened V by 5 bases and J by 1 base, and 15 bases separated the two germline ends. The CDR3 is 17 amino acids. Germline assignment: CDR1 SGHNT and CDR2 YENEEA. The CDR3 sequence is CASSPKTRGSGANVLTF. The CDR3 DNA is TGTGCCAGCAGCCCCAAAACCAGGGGTTCTGGGGCCAACGTCCTGACTTTC.

The V gene is TRBV2, the J gene TRBJ2-1; 9 bases are a match to TRBD2. Germline loops: CDR1 SNHLY, CDR2 FYNNEI. The CDR3 loop spans 17 amino acids. V lost 3 bases, J lost 0 bases, and 6 bases stayed unmatched. The CDR3 reads CASSDEVSGSSYNEQFF. CDR3 coding DNA: TGTGCCAGCAGTGACGAGGTTAGCGGGAGCTCCTACAATGAGCAGTTCTTC.

The V and J genes are TRBV3-1 (or the pseudogene TRBV3-2) and TRBJ2-5, with TRBD1 matching 8 bases. The length of the CDR3 is 17 residues. The germline CDR1 and CDR2 sequences are LGHDT and YNNKEL (reference sequence). V shed 4 bases, J shed 3 bases, and the junction held 13 bases outside the gene matches. The CDR3 DNA is TGTGCCAGCAGCCCGGTCTGGACAGGGAAGGGGAAAGAGACCCAGTACTTC. This codes for CASSPVWTGKGKETQYF.

The gene calls are TRBV7-2 and TRBJ2-7; D unclear. Trimming removed 6 bases from V and 5 bases from J, with 20 bases in between. This CDR3 contains 15 residues. The V gene's germline CDR1 is SGHTA and CDR2 FQGNSA. In DNA, the CDR3 is TGTGCCAGCAGGATTGCTGGCGGTCGAACCAACGAGCAGTACTTC. The encoded protein is CASRIAGGRTNEQYF.

This clone showed up just once. V is TRBV29-1 and J is TRBJ2-2; 7 bases line up with TRBD1. The CDR3 totals 13 residues. In germline, CDR1 is SQVTM, CDR2 ANQGSEA. Trimming at V came to 6 bases and at J to 2 bases, leaving 3 bases not matched to a gene. The CDR3: CSVRTGNTGELFF. In DNA form, the CDR3 reads TGCAGCGTGAGGACAGGAAACACCGGGGAGCTGTTTTTT.

The chain has TRBV5-1 and TRBJ2-3; 7 nucleotides agree with TRBD1. This CDR3 comprises 14 residues. V was clipped by 1 base and J by 4 bases; unmatched bases: 3. Germline V gene sequence: CDR1 SGHRS, CDR2 YFSETQ. This CDR3 is CASSLRTGADTQYF. The CDR3 nucleotides are TGCGCCAGCAGCTTGAGAACAGGGGCAGATACGCAGTATTTT.

As DNA, the CDR3 is TGTGCCAGCAGGACGGGGACAGGGACAACAAAACTGTTTTTT. Translation gives CASRTGTGTTKLFF. V is TRBV6-5 and J is TRBJ1-4, with 9 bases identical to TRBD1. Trimming cost V 6 bases and J 10 bases; bases outside gene matches: 9. This CDR3 spans 14 amino acids. Germline CDR1 MNHEY, CDR2 SVGAGI.

This clone was picked up one time. This chain connects TRBV4-3 to TRBJ1-4; TRBD1 agrees at 8 bases. The germline V gene encodes CDR1 LGHNA and CDR2 YSLEER. Germline trimming cut 4 bases from V and 8 bases from J; bases unmatched to any gene: 6. The CDR3 runs 14 residues. DNA for the CDR3: TGCGCCAGCAGCCTAGGGACAGGTCCCGAAAAACTGTTTTTT. Translated: CASSLGTGPEKLFF.

The chain is built from TRBV19 and TRBJ2-3, with D possibly matching TRBD2 (5 bases). This CDR3 contains 14 residues. V shed 4 bases and J shed 4 bases, with 12 bases lying between them. Germline V lookup: CDR1 LNHDA, CDR2 SQIVND (reference sequence). This CDR3 is CASSTRGGADTQYF. The CDR3 DNA is TGTGCCAGTAGTACCCGGGGTGGAGCAGATACGCAGTATTTT.

This chain joins TRBV6-5 and TRBJ2-1, with D unresolved. The CDR3 totals 12 residues. The germline gives CDR1 MNHEY, CDR2 SVGAGI. Trimming pared 6 bases from V and 2 bases from J, leaving 5 bases between. The CDR3 DNA reads TGTGCCAGCAGGACAACCTACAATGAGCAGTTCTTC. Translated, it gives CASRTTYNEQFF.

This chain uses TRBV27 with TRBJ2-7, with D possibly TRBD1 on 6 matching bases. V dropped 6 bases and J dropped 6 bases, with 24 bases sitting between them. Germline V gene lookup returns CDR1 MNHEY and CDR2 SMNVEV (reference sequence). The CDR3 sequence is 16 residues long. This CDR3 reads CASSYYGRQELGEQYF. Written as DNA, the CDR3 is TGTGCCAGCAGCTATTATGGGCGACAGGAATTGGGCGAGCAGTACTTC.

The chain couples TRBV6-5 to TRBJ2-7, with 9 bases lining up with TRBD1. With 6 bases clipped from V and 6 bases from J, the junction kept 3 bases outside the gene matches. This CDR3 region has 12 residues. Germline lookup yields CDR1 MNHEY and CDR2 SVGAGI. DNA of the CDR3: TGTGCCAGCAGCTCGACAGGGGGCGAGCAGTACTTC. Translating gives CASSSTGGEQYF.

In this sample, this clone turned up once. The rearrangement links TRBV5-6 to TRBJ2-1, with TRBD2 matching 8 bases. In germline, CDR1 is SGHDT, CDR2 YYEEEE. The CDR3 totals 17 residues. V was clipped by 3 bases and J by 4 bases; unmatched bases: 12. The CDR3 DNA sequence: TGTGCCAGCAGCTCCGGAGCTTGGCGGGAGGTGTACAATGAGCAGTTCTTC. Its protein is CASSSGAWREVYNEQFF.